The clone carrying this T cell receptor beta chain has only a few counts. This sample is part of a study of blood T cell repertoires in COVID-19. Study context: There were acute and convalescent COVID-19 samples, and they came from the United States, Italy and Spain. PBMCs, B-cell-depleted T cells, or T cells were the source of the cDNA or gDNA that made up the material.

Per the study methods: Reference gene primer amplification in the assay estimated nucleated cell counts. The method was immunoSEQ multiplex PCR; TCRdb's version includes in-frame clones alone and lacks a portion of them. The DNA was the basis for D and trimming; V, J and clone size are from that table. This table has 40,000 to 45,000 clones, 92% appearing once. CDR3 length: 15 amino acids. The germline V gene encodes CDR1 GTSNPN and CDR2 SVGIG (reference sequence). Trimming pared 4 bases from V and 3 bases from J, leaving 19 bases between. The sample taken for sequencing was peripheral blood. This sequence joins TRBV30 and TRBJ2-7; tentative D call: TRBD1 (5 bases). The TCR sequence derives from a human donor in a cohort sampled during active COVID-19. The CDR3 DNA reads as TGTGCCTGGAATCGGCTCCGGCAGGGCCTCTACGAGCAGTACTTC. It specifies CAWNRLRQGLYEQYF. The full variable domain, in which reference TRBV30 and TRBJ2-7 provide the parts outside the CDR3, is SQTIHQWPATLVQPVGSPLSLECTVEGTSNPNLYWYRQAAGRGLQLLFYSVGIGQISSEVPQNLSASRPQDRQFILSSKKLLLSDSGFYLCAWNRLRQGLYEQYFGPGTRLTVT.